This TCR beta chain stems from a study of blood T cell repertoires in COVID-19. Data came from immunoSEQ multiplex PCR; TCRdb stores just in-frame clones and leaves some out. The sample has about 180,000 clones, over 75% seen once. CDR3 length equals 16 residues. Germline V lookup: CDR1 LGHDT, CDR2 YNNKEL (reference sequence). Trimming at V came to 4 bases and at J to 5 bases, leaving 6 bases not matched to a gene. This clone has just a few counts. This sequence originates from a woman between 45 and 60 years old who had recovered from COVID-19. The specimen was PBMCs or T cells enriched from blood (not recorded which). The chain links TRBV3-1 (or the pseudogene TRBV3-2) to TRBJ2-3; the match to TRBD2 covers 13 bases. The CDR3 nucleotides are TGTGCCAGCAGCCCTGGGACTAGCGGGACTGTAGATACGCAGTATTTT. The encoded protein is CASSPGTSGTVDTQYF.